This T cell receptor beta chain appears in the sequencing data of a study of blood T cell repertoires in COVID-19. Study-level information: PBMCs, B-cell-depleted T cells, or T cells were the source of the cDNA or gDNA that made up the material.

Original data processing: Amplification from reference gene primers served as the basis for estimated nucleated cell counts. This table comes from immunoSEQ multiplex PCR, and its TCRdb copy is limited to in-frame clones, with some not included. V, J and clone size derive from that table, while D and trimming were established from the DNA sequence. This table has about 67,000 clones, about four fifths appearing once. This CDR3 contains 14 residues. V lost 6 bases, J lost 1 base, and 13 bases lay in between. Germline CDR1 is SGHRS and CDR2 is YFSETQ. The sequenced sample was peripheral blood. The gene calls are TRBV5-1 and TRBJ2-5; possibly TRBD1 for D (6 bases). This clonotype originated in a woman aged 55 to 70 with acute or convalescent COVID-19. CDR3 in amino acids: CASTPEGGQETQYF. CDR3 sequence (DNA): TGCGCCAGCACTCCGGAAGGGGGCCAAGAGACCCAGTACTTC.